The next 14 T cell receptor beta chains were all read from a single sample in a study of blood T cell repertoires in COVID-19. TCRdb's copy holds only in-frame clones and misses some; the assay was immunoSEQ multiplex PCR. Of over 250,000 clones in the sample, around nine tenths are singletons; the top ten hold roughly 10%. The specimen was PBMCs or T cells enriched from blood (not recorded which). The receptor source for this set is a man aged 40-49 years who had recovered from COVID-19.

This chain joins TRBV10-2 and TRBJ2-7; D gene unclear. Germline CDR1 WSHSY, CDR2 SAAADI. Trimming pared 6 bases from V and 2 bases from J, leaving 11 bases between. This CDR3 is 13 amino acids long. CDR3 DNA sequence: TGCGCCAGCAGGCTCCCGTCGGCCTACGAGCAGTACTTC. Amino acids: CASRLPSAYEQYF.

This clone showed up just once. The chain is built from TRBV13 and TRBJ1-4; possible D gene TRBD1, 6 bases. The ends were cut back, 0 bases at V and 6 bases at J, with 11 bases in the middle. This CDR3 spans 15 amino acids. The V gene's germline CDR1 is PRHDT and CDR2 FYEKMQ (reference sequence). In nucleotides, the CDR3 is TGTGCCAGCAGCTTAGGGACAGGTGGTTATGAAAAACTGTTTTTT. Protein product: CASSLGTGGYEKLFF.

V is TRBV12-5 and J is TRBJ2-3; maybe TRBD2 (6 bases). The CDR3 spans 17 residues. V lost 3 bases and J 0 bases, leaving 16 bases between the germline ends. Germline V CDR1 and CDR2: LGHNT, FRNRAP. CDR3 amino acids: CASGFFRRDPSTDTQYF. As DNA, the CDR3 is TGTGCTAGTGGTTTTTTCCGGCGGGACCCGAGCACAGATACGCAGTATTTT. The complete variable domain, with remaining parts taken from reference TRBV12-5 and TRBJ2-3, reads DARVTQTPRHKVTEMGQEVTMRCQPILGHNTVFWYRQTMMQGLELLAYFRNRAPLDDSGMPKDRFSAEMPDATLATLKIQPSEPRDSAVYFCASGFFRRDPSTDTQYFGPGTRLTVL.

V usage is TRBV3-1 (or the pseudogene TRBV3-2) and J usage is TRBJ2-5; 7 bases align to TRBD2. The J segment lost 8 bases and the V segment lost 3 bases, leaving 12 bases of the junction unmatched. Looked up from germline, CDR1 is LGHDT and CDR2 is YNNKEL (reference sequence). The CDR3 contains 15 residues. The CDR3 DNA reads TGTGCCAGCAGCCACAGGGACTATGGGATGGAAACCCAGTACTTC. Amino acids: CASSHRDYGMETQYF.

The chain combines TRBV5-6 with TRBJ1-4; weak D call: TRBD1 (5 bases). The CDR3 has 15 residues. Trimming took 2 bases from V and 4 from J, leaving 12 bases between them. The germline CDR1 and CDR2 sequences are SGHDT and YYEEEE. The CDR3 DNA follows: TGTGCCAGCAGCTTTTTCAGGGCCCGTAATGAAAAACTGTTTTTT. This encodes CASSFFRARNEKLFF.

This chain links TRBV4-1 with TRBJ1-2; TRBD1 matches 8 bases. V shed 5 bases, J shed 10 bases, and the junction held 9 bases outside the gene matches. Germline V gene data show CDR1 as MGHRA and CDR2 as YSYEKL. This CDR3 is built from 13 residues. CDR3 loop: CASSERTGRAYTF. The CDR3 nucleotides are TGCGCCAGCAGCGAACGGACAGGGAGGGCCTACACCTTC.

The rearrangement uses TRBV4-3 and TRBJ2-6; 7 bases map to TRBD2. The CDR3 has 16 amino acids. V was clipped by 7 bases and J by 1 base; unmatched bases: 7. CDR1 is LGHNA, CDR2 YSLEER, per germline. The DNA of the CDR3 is TGCGCCAGCACGGGGGGAGGCCCATCTGGGGCCAACGTCCTGACTTTC. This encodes CASTGGGPSGANVLTF.

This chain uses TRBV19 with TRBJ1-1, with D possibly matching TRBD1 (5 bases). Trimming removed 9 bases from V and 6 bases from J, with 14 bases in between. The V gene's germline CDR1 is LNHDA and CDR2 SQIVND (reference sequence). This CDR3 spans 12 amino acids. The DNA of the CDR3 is TGTGCCAGCAATCTTGGGGCTTCTGAAGCTTTCTTT. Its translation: CASNLGASEAFF.

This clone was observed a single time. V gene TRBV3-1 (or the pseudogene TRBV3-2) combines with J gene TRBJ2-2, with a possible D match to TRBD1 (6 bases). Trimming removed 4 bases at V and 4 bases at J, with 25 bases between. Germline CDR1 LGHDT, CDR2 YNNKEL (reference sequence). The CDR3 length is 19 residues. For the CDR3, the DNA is TGTGCCAGCAGCCTGTGGGGACACCGAAAGGAGGCAACCACCGGGGAGCTGTTTTTT. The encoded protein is CASSLWGHRKEATTGELFF.

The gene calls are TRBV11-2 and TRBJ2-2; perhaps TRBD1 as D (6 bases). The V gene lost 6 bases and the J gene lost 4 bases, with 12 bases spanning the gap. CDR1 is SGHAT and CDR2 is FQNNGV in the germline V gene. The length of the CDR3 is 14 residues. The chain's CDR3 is CASSPTGLTGELFF. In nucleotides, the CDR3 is TGTGCCAGCAGTCCTACAGGGCTCACCGGGGAGCTGTTTTTT.

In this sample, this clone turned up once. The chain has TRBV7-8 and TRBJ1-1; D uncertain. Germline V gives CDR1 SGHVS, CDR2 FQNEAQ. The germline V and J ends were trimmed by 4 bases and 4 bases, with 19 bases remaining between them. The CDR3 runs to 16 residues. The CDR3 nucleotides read TGTGCCAGCAGCTCCCCCCCGGGTCAAGTGGGCACTGAAGCTTTCTTT. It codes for CASSSPPGQVGTEAFF.

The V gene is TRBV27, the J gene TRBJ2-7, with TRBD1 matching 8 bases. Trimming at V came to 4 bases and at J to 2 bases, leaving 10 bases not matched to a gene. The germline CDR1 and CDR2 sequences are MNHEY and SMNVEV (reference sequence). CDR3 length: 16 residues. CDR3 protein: CASSSTNQGAPYEQYF. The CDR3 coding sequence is TGTGCCAGCAGTTCAACGAACCAGGGGGCTCCCTACGAGCAGTACTTC.

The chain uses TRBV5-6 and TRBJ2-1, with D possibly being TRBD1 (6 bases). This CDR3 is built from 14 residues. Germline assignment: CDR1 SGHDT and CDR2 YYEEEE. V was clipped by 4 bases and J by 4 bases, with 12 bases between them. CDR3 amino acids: CASSNLTGYNEQFF. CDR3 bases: TGTGCCAGCAGCAATCTGACAGGATACAATGAGCAGTTCTTC.

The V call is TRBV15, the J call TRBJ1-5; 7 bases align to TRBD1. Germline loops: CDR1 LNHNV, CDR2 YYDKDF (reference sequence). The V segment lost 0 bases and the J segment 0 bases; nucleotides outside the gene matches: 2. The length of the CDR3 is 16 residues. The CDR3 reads CATSRDYRGSNQPQHF. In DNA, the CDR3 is TGTGCCACCAGCAGAGATTACAGGGGTAGCAATCAGCCCCAGCATTTT.